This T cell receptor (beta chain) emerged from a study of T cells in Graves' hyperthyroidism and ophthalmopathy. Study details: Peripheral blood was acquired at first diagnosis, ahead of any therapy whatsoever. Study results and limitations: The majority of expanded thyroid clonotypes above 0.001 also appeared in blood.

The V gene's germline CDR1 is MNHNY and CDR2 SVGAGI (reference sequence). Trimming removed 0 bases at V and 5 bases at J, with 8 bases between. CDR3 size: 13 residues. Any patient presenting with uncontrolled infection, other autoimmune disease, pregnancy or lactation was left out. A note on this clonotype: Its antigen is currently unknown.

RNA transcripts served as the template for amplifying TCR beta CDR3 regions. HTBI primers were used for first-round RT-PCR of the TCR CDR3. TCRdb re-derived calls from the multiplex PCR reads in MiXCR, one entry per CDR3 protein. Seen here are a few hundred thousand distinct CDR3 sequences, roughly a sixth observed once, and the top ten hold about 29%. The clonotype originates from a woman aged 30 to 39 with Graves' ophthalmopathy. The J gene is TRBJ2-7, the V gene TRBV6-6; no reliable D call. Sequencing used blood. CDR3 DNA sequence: TGTGCCAGCAGTTACTCGAAAGGCCACGAGCAGTACTTC. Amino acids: CASSYSKGHEQYF.